What follows are 27 T cell receptor beta chains derived from one specimen sequenced in a study of neoadjuvant anti-PD-1 for oral cavity cancer. The table came from immunoSEQ multiplex PCR; TCRdb's copy has only in-frame clones and leaves some out. This sample has some 17,000 clones, with about 68% found just once. The specimen comprised PBMCs, sampled before nivolumab (anti-PD-1) treatment. The receptors come from a person aged 40 to 85 with oral cavity squamous cell carcinoma.

This sequence joins TRBV4-1 and TRBJ2-3, with TRBD2 matching 7 bases. The CDR3 contains 16 residues. Per germline, CDR1 MGHRA and CDR2 YSYEKL. V lost 0 bases, J lost 10 bases, and 13 bases stayed unmatched. The CDR3 DNA sequence: TGCGCCAGCAGCCAAGAAGGGAGGGACGCCGTCTCGGCGCAGTATTTT. Translating gives CASSQEGRDAVSAQYF.

In this sample, this clone turned up a few times. V usage is TRBV6-5 and J usage is TRBJ1-2; D not resolved. Germline V gives CDR1 MNHEY, CDR2 SVGAGI. The CDR3 contains 13 residues. With 7 bases removed from V and 1 base from J, the gap between germline ends came to 10 bases. CDR3 region: CASTGRSNYGYTF. The CDR3 DNA sequence: TGTGCCAGCACCGGACGGAGTAACTATGGCTACACCTTC.

This clone turned up a few times. This sequence joins TRBV7-3 and TRBJ2-5, with D perhaps TRBD2 (5 bases). From germline, CDR1 is SGHTA and CDR2 FQGTGA. The CDR3 covers 12 residues. V lost 2 bases and J 6 bases, leaving 7 bases between the germline ends. CDR3 sequence (DNA): TGTGCCAGCAGCTTAGAGGGTCAGACCCAGTACTTC. This encodes CASSLEGQTQYF. The whole variable domain, remainder taken from reference TRBV7-3 and TRBJ2-5, is GAGVSQTPSNKVTEKGKYVELRCDPISGHTALYWYRQSLGQGPEFLIYFQGTGAADDSGLPNDRFFAVRPEGSVSTLKIQRTERGDSAVYLCASSLEGQTQYFGPGTRLLVL.

The V gene is TRBV6-5, the J gene TRBJ1-1, with D hard to call. CDR1 is MNHEY, CDR2 SVGAGI, per germline. There are 14 residues in the CDR3. V was trimmed by 7 bases and J by 1 base, leaving 13 bases between them. The CDR3 sequence is CASNPLLKNTEAFF. The CDR3, as DNA: TGTGCCAGCAACCCCCTCTTGAAGAACACTGAAGCTTTCTTT.

The V call is TRBV29-1, the J call TRBJ2-7; TRBD2 aligns across 9 bases. CDR1 SQVTM and CDR2 ANQGSEA come from the germline V gene. The CDR3 contains 14 residues. V shed 7 bases, J shed 4 bases, and the junction held 11 bases outside the gene matches. CDR3 sequence: CSARMTSGDYEQYF. CDR3 sequence (DNA): TGCAGCGCCCGGATGACTAGCGGAGATTACGAGCAGTACTTC.

V is TRBV6-1 and J is TRBJ2-7; 9 bases align to TRBD2. Germline V gives CDR1 MNHNS, CDR2 SASEGT. The CDR3 sequence is 13 residues long. The junction had 11 bases not matched to a gene; V was cut back by 10 bases and J by 7 bases. This CDR3 reads CAIRYSGSEEQYF. DNA of the CDR3: TGTGCCATCCGGTATAGCGGGAGTGAGGAGCAGTACTTC.

The chain uses TRBV29-1 and TRBJ2-1, with TRBD1 identical over 7 bases. Per the germline V gene, CDR1 is SQVTM and CDR2 is ANQGSEA. This CDR3 is built from 12 residues. V was clipped by 4 bases and J by 5 bases; unmatched bases: 2. The CDR3 region is CSVVRGNNEQFF. DNA for the CDR3: TGCAGCGTTGTCAGGGGGAACAATGAGCAGTTCTTC.

This chain uses TRBV29-1 with TRBJ1-1, with a tentative D call TRBD1 (5 bases). Between the trimmed V and J ends, which lost 2 bases and 0 bases, there was a span of 7 bases. In germline, CDR1 is SQVTM, CDR2 ANQGSEA. The CDR3 spans 13 residues. DNA for the CDR3: TGCAGCGTTGAACGGGGGGTGAACACTGAAGCTTTCTTT. Amino acid sequence: CSVERGVNTEAFF.

This clone has more than one count but fewer than ten. V gene TRBV30 combines with J gene TRBJ1-5; tentatively, D is TRBD1 (5 bases). Germline CDR1 GTSNPN, CDR2 SVGIG (reference sequence). Trimming left V 5 bases short and J 2 bases short, with 10 bases between. This CDR3 has 13 amino acids. CDR3 in amino acids: CAWGMGGNQPQHF. Written as DNA, the CDR3 is TGTGCCTGGGGCATGGGGGGCAATCAGCCCCAGCATTTT.

This clone has just a few counts. V and J are TRBV5-5 and TRBJ2-2, with TRBD1 identical over 10 bases. From germline, CDR1 is SGHKS and CDR2 YYEKEE (reference sequence). The CDR3 covers 15 residues. The ends lost 3 bases at V and 4 bases at J; junction bases unmatched: 3. CDR3 region: CASSSRQGATGELFF. The CDR3 coding sequence is TGTGCCAGCAGCTCCCGACAGGGGGCCACCGGGGAGCTGTTTTTT.

The V call is TRBV9, the J call TRBJ2-3; perhaps TRBD2 as D (6 bases). The CDR3 consists of 16 residues. Germline V gives CDR1 SGDLS, CDR2 YYNGEE. V was pared by 1 base and J by 2 bases, with 14 bases between. CDR3 bases: TGTGCCAGCAGCGTATTGGCTAGCGATTTCACAGATACGCAGTATTTT. It is translated as CASSVLASDFTDTQYF.

This clone was recorded a few times. The genes are TRBV5-6 and TRBJ1-5; D call uncertain. CDR3 length equals 14 residues. V was trimmed by 2 bases and J by 0 bases, leaving 6 bases between them. The germline CDR1 and CDR2 sequences are SGHDT and YYEEEE. The CDR3: CASSLTTSNQPQHF. The CDR3, as DNA: TGTGCCAGCAGCTTAACTACTAGCAATCAGCCCCAGCATTTT.

The rearrangement links TRBV7-9 to TRBJ1-2; TRBD1 is a possible D gene (5 bases). V lost 6 bases and J lost 4, with 15 bases in between. Germline V CDR1 and CDR2: SEHNR, FQNEAQ (reference sequence). The CDR3 is 14 amino acids. The CDR3 reads CASRPLSGSYGYTF. In DNA, the CDR3 is TGTGCCAGCAGACCACTCTCAGGGAGCTATGGCTACACCTTC.

The chain is built from TRBV27 and TRBJ1-1; a possible D gene is TRBD1 (5 bases). Germline V gene sequence: CDR1 MNHEY, CDR2 SMNVEV (reference sequence). Trimming cost V 4 bases and J 3 bases, with 12 bases left between them. This CDR3 contains 14 residues. The CDR3 is CASSSVGGHTEAFF. CDR3 sequence (DNA): TGTGCCAGCAGTTCCGTGGGGGGTCACACTGAAGCTTTCTTT.

V is TRBV7-9 and J is TRBJ2-1; 12 bases match TRBD2. The CDR3 has 17 amino acids. J gave up 2 bases and V 5 bases, and 7 bases lay outside the gene matches. CDR1 SEHNR and CDR2 FQNEAQ come from the germline V gene (reference sequence). This CDR3 is CASSLRLAGEPYNEQFF. The DNA of the CDR3 is TGTGCCAGCAGCCTAAGACTAGCGGGGGAACCCTACAATGAGCAGTTCTTC.

The V gene is TRBV7-8, the J gene TRBJ2-7; no definite D call. V was pared by 5 bases and J by 0 bases, with 5 bases between. The germline V gene has CDR1 SGHVS and CDR2 FQNEAQ. The CDR3 has 12 residues. In DNA form, the CDR3 reads TGTGCCAGCAGCCCCACCTCCTACGAGCAGTACTTC. Translating gives CASSPTSYEQYF.

Points on this clone: Sequence at one end of the junction differs from germline and may be a read error. V is TRBV10-3 and J is TRBJ1-3; 7 bases align to TRBD1. The CDR3 sequence is 11 residues long. Per germline, CDR1 ENHRY and CDR2 SYGVKD. CDR3 sequence (DNA): TGTGCCATACGGACCGGGACAGAACTCTGCTTT. It encodes CAIRTGTELCF.

V gene TRBV27 combines with J gene TRBJ2-7, with D unresolved. V was trimmed by 2 bases and J by 3 bases, leaving 8 bases between them. This CDR3 has 13 residues. CDR1 MNHEY and CDR2 SMNVEV come from the germline V gene (reference sequence). The CDR3 bases are TGTGCCAGCAGTTTACTCGGCGACTACGAGCAGTACTTC. Its translation is CASSLLGDYEQYF.

This clone was counted between two and nine times. The V gene is TRBV19, the J gene TRBJ2-1; no definite D call. CDR1 is LNHDA and CDR2 is SQIVND in the germline V gene (reference sequence). This CDR3 spans 13 amino acids. The V gene lost 4 bases and the J gene lost 6 bases, with 10 bases spanning the gap. The CDR3 is CASSRLDLNEQFF. The CDR3 coding sequence is TGTGCCAGTAGTAGACTGGACCTCAATGAGCAGTTCTTC.

The V and J genes are TRBV10-3 and TRBJ2-3; 12 bases are a match to TRBD2. V was pared by 11 bases and J by 6 bases, with 3 bases of the junction left unmatched. The CDR3 is 12 amino acids. Germline V CDR1 and CDR2: ENHRY, SYGVKD. This CDR3 reads CAAGLAGDTQYF. Written as DNA, the CDR3 is TGTGCCGCGGGACTAGCGGGCGATACGCAGTATTTT.

Only a few counts were recorded for this clone. V gene TRBV2 combines with J gene TRBJ2-5; TRBD2 might be the D (5 bases). V dropped 4 bases and J dropped 5 bases, with 17 bases sitting between them. In germline, CDR1 is SNHLY, CDR2 FYNNEI. This CDR3 contains 15 residues. DNA for the CDR3: TGTGCCAGCAGTGGGGGTCTAGCTTTGGGGGAGACCCAGTACTTC. The encoded protein is CASSGGLALGETQYF.

The CDR3 protein is CASSLDMGGKDTF. The CDR3 bases are TGTGCCAGCAGCTTGGACATGGGGGGGAAGGACACCTTC. The rearrangement joins TRBV5-8 to TRBJ1-2, with D tentatively TRBD1 (5 bases). CDR1 and CDR2 (germline): SGHTS, YDEGEE. The CDR3 has 13 residues. V dropped 0 bases and J dropped 12 bases, with 15 bases sitting between them.

This chain links TRBV5-1 with TRBJ1-1; TRBD1 agrees at 8 bases. Germline V lookup: CDR1 SGHRS, CDR2 YFSETQ. This CDR3 region has 15 residues. V dropped 4 bases and J dropped 4; count of bases not matched to a gene: 9. The DNA of the CDR3 is TGCGCCAGCAGCCCCCGGGACAGGTTACTCACTGAAGCTTTCTTT. Amino acid sequence: CASSPRDRLLTEAFF.

This clone was seen a few times. The chain combines TRBV21-1 with TRBJ1-2. TRBV21-1 is annotated as a pseudogene. This CDR3 has 15 amino acids. The CDR3 loop reads CASSPPGGDNYGYTF. The CDR3 DNA follows: TGTGCCAGCAGCCCTCCCGGGGGGGACAACTATGGCTACACCTTC.

J is TRBJ1-2 and V is TRBV9, with a tentative D call TRBD1 (6 bases). The CDR3 has 15 residues. Germline loops: CDR1 SGDLS, CDR2 YYNGEE. Trimming removed 3 bases at V and 4 bases at J, with 16 bases between. The chain's CDR3 is CASSGLKQGGYGYTF. The CDR3 DNA reads as TGTGCCAGCAGCGGGTTGAAACAGGGCGGCTATGGCTACACCTTC.

In this sample, this clone turned up once. The genes are TRBV11-2 and TRBJ2-3, with D unclear. This CDR3 is 10 amino acids long. Germline CDR1 and CDR2: SGHAT and FQNNGV. The V gene lost 8 bases and the J gene lost 6 bases, with 6 bases spanning the gap. The CDR3 region is CASWSDTQYF. In DNA, the CDR3 is TGTGCCAGCTGGTCGGATACGCAGTATTTT.

This clone was seen more than once but under ten times. The chain has TRBV4-2 and TRBJ2-5; D uncertain. The CDR3 spans 15 residues. The ends were cut back, 0 bases at V and 5 bases at J, with 13 bases in the middle. Germline V gene lookup returns CDR1 LGHNA and CDR2 YNFKEQ. This chain's CDR3 is CASSQDSEAWETQYF. In DNA, the CDR3 is TGTGCCAGCAGCCAAGATTCGGAAGCATGGGAGACCCAGTACTTC.